The 28 T cell receptor beta chains in this list originate from one sample, sequenced in a study of blood T cell repertoires in COVID-19. Repertoires were generated with immunoSEQ multiplex PCR, while TCRdb's copy carries only in-frame clones and drops some. The table has approximately 170,000 clones, approximately 80% seen once. Material: PBMCs or T cells enriched from blood (not recorded which). These receptors were collected from a man aged 35-49 years who had recovered from COVID-19.

The V gene is TRBV29-1, the J gene TRBJ1-1, with 7 bases identical to TRBD1. The CDR3 sequence is 12 residues long. J gave up 6 bases and V 6 bases, and 7 bases lay outside the gene matches. CDR1 is SQVTM, CDR2 ANQGSEA, per germline. For the CDR3, the DNA is TGCAGCGTGGCCGACAGGGTGGCTGAAGCTTTCTTT. Protein product: CSVADRVAEAFF.

The chain recombines TRBV5-4 with TRBJ2-5, with 16 bases lining up with TRBD2. CDR3 length: 16 amino acids. The V segment lost 4 bases and the J segment 3 bases; nucleotides outside the gene matches: 3. Per germline, CDR1 SGHNT and CDR2 YYREEE (reference sequence). As DNA, the CDR3 is TGTGCCAGCAGCACCGGGACTAGCGGGGGGGAAGAGACCCAGTACTTC. Translated: CASSTGTSGGEETQYF. The full variable domain, in which reference TRBV5-4 and TRBJ2-5 provide the parts outside the CDR3, is ETGVTQSPTHLIKTRGQQVTLRCSSQSGHNTVSWYQQALGQGPQFIFQYYREEENGRGNFPPRFSGLQFPNYSSELNVNALELDDSALYLCASSTGTSGGEETQYFGPGTRLLVL.

The chain joins TRBV5-1 to TRBJ1-6, with 9 bases matching TRBD1. Germline lookup yields CDR1 SGHRS and CDR2 YFSETQ. The junction had 6 bases not matched to a gene; V was cut back by 4 bases and J by 7 bases. The CDR3 spans 15 residues. The DNA for the CDR3 is TGCGCCAGCAGCGCGGACAGGGGATCCAATTCACCCCTCCACTTT. Its protein is CASSADRGSNSPLHF.

The gene calls are TRBV5-6 and TRBJ1-4; 7 nucleotides align to TRBD1. Germline CDR1 reads SGHDT; CDR2 reads YYEEEE. V shed 4 bases, J shed 5 bases, and the junction held 5 bases outside the gene matches. This CDR3 region has 14 residues. CDR3 region: CASSRGGLNEKLFF. CDR3 coding DNA: TGTGCCAGCAGCAGAGGGGGCCTAAATGAAAAACTGTTTTTT.

The chain uses TRBV5-1 and TRBJ2-5; 12 nucleotides align to TRBD2. The germline V gene has CDR1 SGHRS and CDR2 YFSETQ. With V trimmed by 7 bases and J by 3 bases, 7 bases remained unmatched. This CDR3 is built from 15 residues. CDR3 coding DNA: TGCGCCAGCCGTAAACTAGCGGGGGGAAAAGAGACCCAGTACTTC. This gives the protein CASRKLAGGKETQYF.

This chain joins TRBV27 and TRBJ1-5, with unresolved D. V was pared by 3 bases and J by 4 bases, with 4 bases between. Germline lookup yields CDR1 MNHEY and CDR2 SMNVEV (reference sequence). CDR3 size: 12 residues. CDR3 bases: TGTGCCAGCAGTTTCCAAAATCAGCCCCAGCATTTT. This encodes CASSFQNQPQHF.

This sequence joins TRBV9 and TRBJ2-2; D uncertain. There are 17 residues in the CDR3. Trimming left V 4 bases short and J 1 base short, with 17 bases between. Per germline, CDR1 SGDLS and CDR2 YYNGEE. CDR3 DNA sequence: TGTGCCAGCAGCCCTCGGTTGAATCTAAAGAACACCGGGGAGCTGTTTTTT. Translated, it gives CASSPRLNLKNTGELFF.

The gene calls are TRBV5-1 and TRBJ1-5; D is unresolved. Germline V gene sequence: CDR1 SGHRS, CDR2 YFSETQ. Trimming left V 2 bases short and J 1 base short, with 10 bases between. The CDR3 length is 15 residues. The DNA for the CDR3 is TGCGCCAGCAGCTTAACCGGACTCAGCAATCAGCCCCAGCATTTT. Translating it yields CASSLTGLSNQPQHF.

The chain uses TRBV10-3 and TRBJ1-3; 7 bases line up with TRBD1. Germline CDR1 ENHRY, CDR2 SYGVKD. J was trimmed by 8 bases and V by 9 bases; bases with no gene match: 10. The CDR3 is 13 amino acids. The CDR3 spells CAITGQQGDTIYF. CDR3 coding DNA: TGTGCCATTACGGGACAGCAGGGAGACACCATATATTTT.

V usage is TRBV29-1 and J usage is TRBJ1-2, with 9 positions matching TRBD1. The CDR3 is 14 amino acids. CDR1 is SQVTM and CDR2 is ANQGSEA in the germline V gene. Trimming at V came to 6 bases and at J to 8 bases, leaving 13 bases not matched to a gene. Here the CDR3 DNA reads TGCAGCGTGGAATACAGGGGGCGCGGTTTGGGCTACACCTTC. Amino acids: CSVEYRGRGLGYTF.

This clone appeared many times. The rearrangement uses TRBV9 and TRBJ1-1, with unresolved D. The CDR3 contains 13 residues. The germline V and J ends were trimmed by 4 bases and 1 base, with 8 bases remaining between them. Germline V gene lookup returns CDR1 SGDLS and CDR2 YYNGEE. The CDR3 nucleotides are TGTGCCAGCAGCCCAAGAGAGAACACTGAAGCTTTCTTT. Protein sequence: CASSPRENTEAFF.

This clone has a handful of counts. The V call is TRBV5-1, the J call TRBJ1-1; D not certain. Looked up from germline, CDR1 is SGHRS and CDR2 is YFSETQ. The V gene lost 1 base and the J gene lost 1 base, with 8 bases spanning the gap. The CDR3 spans 14 residues. The CDR3 region is CASSLYAENTEAFF. As DNA, the CDR3 is TGCGCCAGCAGCTTGTACGCAGAGAACACTGAAGCTTTCTTT.

The genes are TRBV5-1 and TRBJ2-1; 7 bases match TRBD1. This CDR3 contains 13 residues. Germline-derived CDR1 and CDR2 are SGHRS and YFSETQ. Trimming removed 4 bases from V and 10 bases from J; junction bases left unmatched: 8. The CDR3: CASSPDRAGEQFF. Written as DNA, the CDR3 is TGCGCCAGCAGCCCCGACAGGGCGGGCGAGCAGTTCTTC.

This chain connects TRBV30 to TRBJ1-6; 8 nucleotides align to TRBD1. J was trimmed by 7 bases and V by 2 bases; bases with no gene match: 7. The CDR3 is made up of 15 amino acids. CDR1 is GTSNPN, CDR2 SVGIG, per germline (reference sequence). The CDR3 sequence is CAWSSWDRPNSPLHF. The CDR3 DNA sequence: TGTGCCTGGAGTTCGTGGGACAGGCCCAATTCACCCCTCCACTTT.

V and J are TRBV6-5 and TRBJ1-6; TRBD1 might be the D (5 bases). The germline CDR1 and CDR2 sequences are MNHEY and SVGAGI. This CDR3 has 14 amino acids. Trimming took off 10 bases at V and 14 bases at J, with 24 bases between the two ends. CDR3 residues: CATTTLQGTLALHF. In DNA, the CDR3 is TGTGCCACCACGACCCTCCAGGGTACCTTAGCCCTCCACTTT.

The genes are TRBV2 and TRBJ2-1, with TRBD2 identical over 7 bases. CDR3 length equals 15 residues. The germline V gene has CDR1 SNHLY and CDR2 FYNNEI. The J segment lost 7 bases and the V segment lost 0 bases, leaving 6 bases of the junction unmatched. The CDR3 is CASSEAIAGSNEQFF. DNA of the CDR3: TGTGCCAGCAGTGAAGCCATAGCGGGTTCAAATGAGCAGTTCTTC.

The J gene is TRBJ2-1, the V gene TRBV6-5; TRBD2 aligns across 10 bases. Looked up from germline, CDR1 is MNHEY and CDR2 is SVGAGI. V was clipped by 9 bases and J by 0 bases; unmatched bases: 5. This CDR3 comprises 15 residues. CDR3 bases: TGTGCCAGTCAGCGGGGGGGCTTCTCCTACAATGAGCAGTTCTTC. Residues: CASQRGGFSYNEQFF.

The V gene is TRBV11-2, the J gene TRBJ2-1; 9 bases line up with TRBD2. Germline CDR1 and CDR2: SGHAT and FQNNGV. With V trimmed by 0 bases and J by 6 bases, 3 bases remained unmatched. This CDR3 spans 15 amino acids. The CDR3 sequence is CASSLERGGRNEQFF. Here the CDR3 DNA reads TGTGCCAGCAGCTTAGAGCGGGGGGGCCGCAATGAGCAGTTCTTC.

This clone was detected once. The sample carries other DNA sequences with the same CDR3. The chain uses TRBV5-1 and TRBJ2-3; TRBD1 matches at 9 bases. V dropped 0 bases and J dropped 3; count of bases not matched to a gene: 2. Germline lookup yields CDR1 SGHRS and CDR2 YFSETQ. There are 15 residues in the CDR3. CDR3 in amino acids: CASSLGDRETDTQYF. The CDR3 DNA is TGCGCCAGCAGCTTGGGGGACAGGGAAACAGATACGCAGTATTTT.

This clone was seen a few times. The J gene is TRBJ1-1, the V gene TRBV19; D is undetermined. V was clipped by 4 bases and J by 1 base, with 13 bases between them. The CDR3 runs to 15 residues. The germline gives CDR1 LNHDA, CDR2 SQIVND (reference sequence). The CDR3 sequence is CASSTSPTGNTEAFF. The CDR3 DNA sequence: TGTGCCAGTAGTACATCCCCCACGGGGAACACTGAAGCTTTCTTT. The variable domain in full, with the rest retrieved from reference TRBV19 and TRBJ1-1, is DGGITQSPKYLFRKEGQNVTLSCEQNLNHDAMYWYRQDPGQGLRLIYYSQIVNDFQKGDIAEGYSVSREKKESFPLTVTSAQKNPTAFYLCASSTSPTGNTEAFFGQGTRLTVV.

This clone was observed once. CDR3 region: CASSYWGVGNTEAFF. In DNA form, the CDR3 reads TGTGCCAGCAGTTACTGGGGGGTGGGGAACACTGAAGCTTTCTTT. This chain links TRBV6-5 with TRBJ1-1, with D maybe TRBD1 (5 bases). Germline V lookup: CDR1 MNHEY, CDR2 SVGAGI. The CDR3 sequence is 15 residues long. The V and J ends lost 1 base and 1 base respectively, with 10 bases between them.

The chain employs TRBV5-4 and TRBJ2-1; 8 nucleotides agree with TRBD2. Per germline, CDR1 SGHNT and CDR2 YYREEE (reference sequence). The V segment lost 4 bases and the J segment 6 bases; nucleotides outside the gene matches: 9. There are 15 residues in the CDR3. DNA for the CDR3: TGTGCCAGCAGCGGCTTTACGGGGGGGCGCAATGAGCAGTTCTTC. Translation gives CASSGFTGGRNEQFF.

This chain uses TRBV19 with TRBJ2-1, with D perhaps matching TRBD2 (6 bases). The CDR3 length is 13 residues. Germline loops: CDR1 LNHDA, CDR2 SQIVND (reference sequence). Trimming took 8 bases from V and 2 from J, leaving 10 bases between them. Here the CDR3 DNA reads TGTGCCAGTCGGGACTTCGCCTACAATGAGCAGTTCTTC. Translation: CASRDFAYNEQFF.

The V gene is TRBV11-2, the J gene TRBJ2-3; D gene unclear. Germline V gene lookup returns CDR1 SGHAT and CDR2 FQNNGV. CDR3 length: 13 residues. Trimming cost V 5 bases and J 5 bases, with 11 bases left between them. CDR3 in DNA: TGTGCCAGCAGCCCACTTAAGAGAGATACGCAGTATTTT. Translating it yields CASSPLKRDTQYF.

The V gene is TRBV19, the J gene TRBJ2-1, with TRBD1 matching 8 bases. This CDR3 region has 16 residues. Germline lookup yields CDR1 LNHDA and CDR2 SQIVND (reference sequence). V was pared by 7 bases and J by 8 bases, with 16 bases of the junction left unmatched. DNA of the CDR3: TGTGCCAGTACCCCATCAGGGGGCGAGGACTCCCATGAGCAGTTCTTC. It translates to CASTPSGGEDSHEQFF. The whole variable domain, filled in from reference TRBV19 and TRBJ2-1, reads DGGITQSPKYLFRKEGQNVTLSCEQNLNHDAMYWYRQDPGQGLRLIYYSQIVNDFQKGDIAEGYSVSREKKESFPLTVTSAQKNPTAFYLCASTPSGGEDSHEQFFGPGTRLTVL.

This clone showed up just once. The sample holds other DNA sequences that translate to the same CDR3. CDR3 protein: CASSRTSGSYEQYF. In DNA, the CDR3 is TGTGCCAGTAGTCGGACTAGCGGTAGCTACGAGCAGTACTTC. The chain links TRBV19 to TRBJ2-7, with TRBD2 matching over 10 bases. Losses at the gene ends were 5 bases for V and 3 bases for J; bases not matched to a gene: 4. In germline, CDR1 is LNHDA, CDR2 SQIVND (reference sequence). CDR3 length: 14 amino acids.

DNA of the CDR3: TGTGCCAGCAGCGTAGCATCGCAGAGGTCAACTGAAGCTTTCTTT. Protein: CASSVASQRSTEAFF. The V call is TRBV9, the J call TRBJ1-1; no firm D call. Trimming pared 0 bases from V and 5 bases from J, leaving 14 bases between. The CDR3 spans 15 residues. Germline CDR1 and CDR2: SGDLS and YYNGEE.

Comment on this clone: This specimen includes other DNA sequences encoding the same CDR3. V usage is TRBV10-3 and J usage is TRBJ1-2, with TRBD1 matching over 7 bases. There are 15 residues in the CDR3. Germline V gene data show CDR1 as ENHRY and CDR2 as SYGVKD. V dropped 4 bases and J dropped 2; count of bases not matched to a gene: 7. CDR3 DNA sequence: TGTGCCATCAGTGGGGGGCAGGGGGGCAACTATGGCTACACCTTC. Protein sequence: CAISGGQGGNYGYTF.